This is a list of T cell receptor beta chains from one sample in a study of CD4 T cells in relation to SARS-CoV-2 and coronaviruses. Their recognized antigens are unknown. Clones were read by immunoSEQ multiplex PCR, and TCRdb kept only the in-frame ones, dropping some. The data contain around 25,000 clones, over 65% of them singletons. The sequenced material came from CD4+ T cells from PBMCs, cultured in vitro. These receptors were collected from a human donor in good health. The CDR3 runs from the conserved cysteine through the conserved F or W. The order of the fields is CDR3 DNA, CDR3 protein, V gene, J gene, CDR3 length, D gene, clone size. D genes are given only for firm matches. A clone size is listed for some rows: how often the clone was seen (once, few, many), or a class if it is expanded.

TGTGCCAGCAGCTTAGGCCCCTCTGGGACCCAGTACTTC	CASSLGPSGTQYF	TRBV7-3	TRBJ2-5	13	.	.
TGTGCCAGCAGCTTAGCGAAGGGCTCTGGGGCCAACGTCCTGACTTTC	CASSLAKGSGANVLTF	TRBV7-9	TRBJ2-6	16	.	few
TGCGCCAGCAGCTTCGGGGCCCCGACGGGAGTCACAGATACGCAGTATTTT	CASSFGAPTGVTDTQYF	TRBV5-1	TRBJ2-3	17	.	few
TGCGCCAGCAGTCCGCGGGGGGCCACCTACGAGCAGTACTTC	CASSPRGATYEQYF	TRBV5-1	TRBJ2-7	14	TRBD2	.
TGTGCCAGCAGCACGACAGGGGGGCACCAAGAGACCCAGTACTTC	CASSTTGGHQETQYF	TRBV7-9	TRBJ2-5	15	TRBD1	few
TGTGCCAGCAGTCCGACAGGGGGCAGGAGCAATCAGCCCCAGCATTTT	CASSPTGGRSNQPQHF	TRBV28	TRBJ1-5	16	TRBD1	.
TGCGCCAGCAGCCAACCCTCCCGCGGACAGGGAAATTCTGGCTACACCTTC	CASSQPSRGQGNSGYTF	TRBV4-1	TRBJ1-2	17	TRBD1	.
TGCGCCAGCAGCCAAGATATCTCCAATACGGTGAACACTGAAGCTTTCTTT	CASSQDISNTVNTEAFF	TRBV4-1	TRBJ1-1	17	.	.
TGTGCCAGCAGCCTGACCCAAAGCTCCTACAATGAGCAGTTCTTC	CASSLTQSSYNEQFF	TRBV7-2	TRBJ2-1	15	.	.
TGTGCCAGCAGTTACAGGGACACCGGGGAGCTGTTTTTT	CASSYRDTGELFF	TRBV6-2/TRBV6-3	TRBJ2-2	13	.	.
TGCGCCAGCAGTGGGCTAACAGGCCCTCAGACCTTC	CASSGLTGPQTF	TRBV10-1	TRBJ1-2	12	.	.
TGTGCCACCAGCAGAGATCACGGAGCCTACAATGAGCAGTTCTTC	CATSRDHGAYNEQFF	TRBV15	TRBJ2-1	15	.	.
TGTGCCAGCAGCTTGAGAGATGGCCAAGAGACCCAGTACTTC	CASSLRDGQETQYF	TRBV5-4	TRBJ2-5	14	.	.
TGTGCCAGCAGTCGGACAGACCCCTACACCTTC	CASSRTDPYTF	TRBV12-3/TRBV12-4	TRBJ1-2	11	.	.
TGTGCCAGCACCCGGCGGGGGTCGGATTTATCCTACAATGAGCAGTTCTTC	CASTRRGSDLSYNEQFF	TRBV2	TRBJ2-1	17	TRBD2	.
TGTGCCAGCTCACCTGGACCTGAAGCTTTCTTT	CASSPGPEAFF	TRBV18	TRBJ1-1	11	.	.
TGTGCCAGCAGCCAAGAGGGCCGTTTCGAGCAGTACTTC	CASSQEGRFEQYF	TRBV14	TRBJ2-7	13	.	.
TGTGCCAGTAGTATATCGGCAGAGAACACCGGGGAGCTGTTTTTT	CASSISAENTGELFF	TRBV19	TRBJ2-2	15	.	.
TGTGCCAGCAGCCAAGATTTCGGGGGTCCCCAGCATTTT	CASSQDFGGPQHF	TRBV3-1/TRBV3-2	TRBJ1-5	13	.	.
TGTGCCAGCAGTTCCGGGACAGCTAGCAATCAGCCCCAGCATTTT	CASSSGTASNQPQHF	TRBV6-5	TRBJ1-5	15	TRBD1	.
TGCGCCAGCAGTGGGGACAGGGGACGTAGCACTGAAGCTTTCTTT	CASSGDRGRSTEAFF	TRBV10-1	TRBJ1-1	15	TRBD1	.
TGCGCCAGCAGCTTGGGGGGGTACAATGAGCAGTTCTTC	CASSLGGYNEQFF	TRBV5-1	TRBJ2-1	13	.	.
TGTGCCAGCAGTTTAGACCGGACAGATACGCAGTATTTT	CASSLDRTDTQYF	TRBV12-3/TRBV12-4	TRBJ2-3	13	.	.
TGTGCCTGGAGTGTGATCAGTTATATGAACACTGAAGCTTTCTTT	CAWSVISYMNTEAFF	TRBV30	TRBJ1-1	15	.	.
TGTGCCTGGGGGAAAGTGGGCAGGTCCTTAACCGGGGAGCTGTTTTTT	CAWGKVGRSLTGELFF	TRBV30	TRBJ2-2	16	.	.
TGTGCCAGCAATAGCGGGAGAGGCGGCGAGCAGTACTTC	CASNSGRGGEQYF	TRBV5-8	TRBJ2-7	13	TRBD2	.
TGCGCCAGCAGCGCCGGGACTCAGACCTACAATGAGCAGTTCTTC	CASSAGTQTYNEQFF	TRBV5-1	TRBJ2-1	15	.	.
TGTGCCAGCAGCGCGGAGGGGGGTGGCACAGATACGCAGTATTTT	CASSAEGGGTDTQYF	TRBV6-4	TRBJ2-3	15	.	.
TGTGCCACCAGCACCTTAACGGCCCCCGCCGGAAACATTCAGTACTTC	CATSTLTAPAGNIQYF	TRBV15	TRBJ2-4	16	.	.
TGTGCCACCTCCCCAGCGGGAGGGTACGAGCAGTACTTC	CATSPAGGYEQYF	TRBV24-1	TRBJ2-7	13	TRBD2	.
TGTGCCAGCGGGAAAGCCTACGAGCAGTACTTC	CASGKAYEQYF	TRBV25-1	TRBJ2-7	11	.	.
TGTGCCAGCTCACCACCTGCGGGGGGCGGTGGAGGAAATGAGCAGTTCTTC	CASSPPAGGGGGNEQFF	TRBV18	TRBJ2-1	17	TRBD2	.
TGTGCCAGTAGTGCGTACCTGACTAGCGGCTCCTACGAGCAGTACTTC	CASSAYLTSGSYEQYF	TRBV19	TRBJ2-7	16	TRBD2	.
TGCGCCAGCAGCTTGGATACGGGGGCTAGGCAAGAGACCCAGTACTTC	CASSLDTGARQETQYF	TRBV5-1	TRBJ2-5	16	.	.
TGTGCCAGCAGCTTAGGACAGGCTCACACCGGGGAGCTGTTTTTT	CASSLGQAHTGELFF	TRBV7-6	TRBJ2-2	15	.	.
TGTGCCAGCAGTTCTGGACAGGGGGCCTACCAAGAGACCCAGTACTTC	CASSSGQGAYQETQYF	TRBV28	TRBJ2-5	16	TRBD1	.
TGTGCCAGCAGTCTCGAAATTACTAATGGGGGGTGGAACTATGGCTACACCTTC	CASSLEITNGGWNYGYTF	TRBV28	TRBJ1-2	18	.	.
TGCGCCAGCAGCTTGGCCCCAGGGGCTAATGAAAAACTGTTTTTT	CASSLAPGANEKLFF	TRBV5-1	TRBJ1-4	15	.	.
TGCGCCAGCAGCCAGCTAGAAAGCGGGAGCTCCTACAATGAGCAGTTCTTC	CASSQLESGSSYNEQFF	TRBV4-1	TRBJ2-1	17	TRBD2	.
TGTGCCTGGAGCACAGACAGGGGCAATCAGCCCCAGCATTTT	CAWSTDRGNQPQHF	TRBV30	TRBJ1-5	14	TRBD1	.
TGTGCCAGCAGCTTCCAACAGGGTTATGAGACCCAGTACTTC	CASSFQQGYETQYF	TRBV7-2	TRBJ2-5	14	.	.
TGTGCCAGCAGCCGGACACCTTTCGAAGGGTACGCTGAAGCTTTCTTT	CASSRTPFEGYAEAFF	TRBV14	TRBJ1-1	16	.	once
TGCGCCAGCAGCCCGCAGGACAGGGATGAAAAACTGTTTTTT	CASSPQDRDEKLFF	TRBV4-1	TRBJ1-4	14	TRBD1	few
TGTGCCACCAGTGACCCCGGGACAGGGTTTGGTGATACGCAGTATTTT	CATSDPGTGFGDTQYF	TRBV24-1	TRBJ2-3	16	TRBD1	.
TGTGCCAGCAGCTCGGGACAATTATCGACTAATGAAAAACTGTTTTTT	CASSSGQLSTNEKLFF	TRBV7-9	TRBJ1-4	16	.	.
TGCGCCAGCAGCTTCGACGGGGCCGGAGGCTACACCTTC	CASSFDGAGGYTF	TRBV5-1	TRBJ1-2	13	.	.
TGTGCCAGCAGCCCGTTCGGGGGCCCCCACGAGCAGTACTTC	CASSPFGGPHEQYF	TRBV3-1/TRBV3-2	TRBJ2-7	14	.	.
TGTGCCAGCAGTTTCACAGCCGAGCAGTACTTC	CASSFTAEQYF	TRBV12-3/TRBV12-4	TRBJ2-7	11	.	few
TGTGCCAGCAGCCAATTGTCGGGCTATTGGGACGAGCAGTACTTC	CASSQLSGYWDEQYF	TRBV4-2	TRBJ2-7	15	.	.
TGTGCCTGGAGTGTCGCGGACAGGGATGGCAATCAGCCCCAGCATTTT	CAWSVADRDGNQPQHF	TRBV30	TRBJ1-5	16	TRBD1	.
TGTGCCAGCAGCGCATCATCAGGGGGCGAGCAGTACTTC	CASSASSGGEQYF	TRBV7-3	TRBJ2-7	13	TRBD1	.
TGTGCCAGCAGGTTGACAGGGGGTCGGGTTGAAGCTTTCTTT	CASRLTGGRVEAFF	TRBV2	TRBJ1-1	14	TRBD1	.
TGTGCCAGTAGTTGGCCCAGGGGCCTAAACACTGAAGCTTTCTTT	CASSWPRGLNTEAFF	TRBV19	TRBJ1-1	15	.	.
TGTGCCAGCAGCTTAAGCCATCAGGGTTACGGCGAGCAGTACTTC	CASSLSHQGYGEQYF	TRBV7-3	TRBJ2-7	15	.	few